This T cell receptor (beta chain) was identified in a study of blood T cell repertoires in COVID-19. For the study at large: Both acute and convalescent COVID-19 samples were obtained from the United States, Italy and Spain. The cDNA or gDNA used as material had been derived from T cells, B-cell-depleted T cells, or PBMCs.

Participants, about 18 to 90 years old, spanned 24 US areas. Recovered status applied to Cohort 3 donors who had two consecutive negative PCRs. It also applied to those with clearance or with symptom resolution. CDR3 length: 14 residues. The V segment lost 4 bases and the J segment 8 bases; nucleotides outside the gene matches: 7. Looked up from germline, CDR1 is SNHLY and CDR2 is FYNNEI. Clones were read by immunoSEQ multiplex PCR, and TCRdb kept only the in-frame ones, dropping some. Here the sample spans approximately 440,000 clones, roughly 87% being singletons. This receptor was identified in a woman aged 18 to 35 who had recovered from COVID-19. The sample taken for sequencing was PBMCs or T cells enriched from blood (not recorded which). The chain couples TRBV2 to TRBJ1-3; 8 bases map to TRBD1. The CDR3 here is CASSGQGAVDTIYF. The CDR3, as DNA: TGTGCCAGCAGTGGCCAGGGGGCTGTCGACACCATATATTTT.